This T cell receptor beta chain was identified in a study of control samples from healthy donors and cancer patients. The data were produced by immunoSEQ multiplex PCR, yet TCRdb's version contains in-frame clones alone and is incomplete. The table lists under 200,000 clones, roughly 93% of them singletons, with about 4% in the top ten. This CDR3 region has 13 residues. With 6 bases removed from V and 9 bases from J, the gap between germline ends came to 13 bases. The sample comprised blood. This sequence joins TRBV5-3 and TRBJ1-6; D might be TRBD1 (6 bases). TRBV5-3 is an ORF, with its function uncertain. The source is a woman aged 55-70 years in good health. The CDR3, as DNA: TGTGCCAGAATGAGACACAGGGTTTCACCCCTCCACTTT. Translation gives CARMRHRVSPLHF.